Reported below is one T cell receptor (beta chain). Its target antigen remains unknown. The sample holds no much larger clone one base away, and base qualities are not on file. In the germline V gene, CDR1 corresponds to MNHNS and CDR2 to SASEGT. Reading from cysteine to phenylalanine, the CDR3 counts 14 amino acids. CDR3 DNA is the only sequence kept; it has 42 bases, read in frame from the first base. V loses 2 bases of germline sequence and J loses 11 bases, and the interval between the two ends is 17 bases. The time point label here, explained by the study, means: peripheral blood 6 weeks after treatment start. The cohort comprised around 31 patients with locally advanced or metastatic urothelial carcinoma treated at Memorial Sloan Kettering on a trial protocol. Peripheral blood mononuclear cells were collected pretreatment and during treatment, at between 1 and 8 total time points per patient. The Qiagen DNeasy Blood extraction kit was used to purify genomic DNA from total PBMCs and tumor samples. PBMCs were collected pretreatment and during treatment, and were isolated and stored as previously described.

To estimate absolute template abundance from read counts, synthetic TCR analog templates were spiked into each PCR. The immunoSEQ assay was used to amplify TCRbeta CDR3 regions from genomic DNA with bias-controlled V and J gene primers. Sequencing of rearranged TCRbeta segments was done at approximately 20X coverage. The published analysis was carried out like this. Clustering was used to correct sequencing errors, and CDR3s were annotated against IMGT to assign V, D and J genes. Downstream analyses used only productive TCRbeta rearrangements, leaving out any out-of-frame or stop-codon sequences. Clonality was computed as one minus Shannon entropy normalized by the log of the number of unique productive sequences. Fisher's exact test with Benjamini-Hochberg correction, using a cutoff of adjusted p below 0.01, was how clones that differed between time points or between blood and tumor were identified. TCRdb's version of the immuneACCESS table is confined to in-frame rearrangements and falls short of the full clone set. An unresolved V gene accounts for under half of the shortfall where checked; the remainder is of unknown origin. V, J and clone size were drawn from that table, and D and trimming were deduced from the DNA. Here the sample has about 110,000 clones; 75% to 95% occur a single time. Around 4% of the sample is held by the ten biggest clonotypes.

This sample stems from a study of PD-L1 blockade in urothelial cancer (dated by TCRdb to about 2017). Context from the whole study: All patients started therapy at some point between 2014 and 2016 and received atezolizumab 1,200 mg intravenously every 3 weeks. About 85% of the roughly 29 patients were males with bladder-origin urothelial cancer, and 18 of 29 reported a prior smoking history. Patients had an ECOG performance status of 0 or 1 and had received between 0 and 3 prior chemotherapy regimens. Blood samples were analyzed at two time points: 3 weeks after treatment start (second dose) and 6 weeks after treatment start. A median of about 150,000 T cells and 65,000 to 90,000 unique TCRs was obtained from blood samples, and a median clonality of about 0.08 was observed. An exploratory multi-omic analysis was conducted of the somatic, immune and clinical correlates of response to PD-L1 blockade with atezolizumab in urothelial cancer. TCR sequencing covered pretreatment tumor samples and matched, serially collected peripheral blood taken before and after atezolizumab treatment. Progression-free survival longer than 6 months counted as durable clinical benefit, and TCR features were additionally tested against both progression-free and overall survival. In the same patients, whole exome sequencing and RNA sequencing of pretreatment tumors were performed in addition to TCR sequencing. Nine patients achieved durable clinical benefit and approximately 20 did not. Pretreatment blood TCR-seq was available for under 35 patients, at least one posttreatment blood collection was obtained for some 24 patients, and tumor TCR-seq was available for some 24 patients. Overall study outcomes, separate from this receptor: Small sample size (n ≈ 27) and many exploratory analyses mean the results are intended to be hypothesis-generating. Improved progression-free and overall survival was found to be associated with pretreatment peripheral blood TCR clonality below the median. Greater expansion of tumor-associated TCR clones in peripheral blood 3 weeks after the start of treatment was observed in patients with durable benefit (n of about 21, p = 0.022).

This receptor was identified in a man aged 60 to 75 with urothelial cancer. The sequences come from PBMCs, collected around atezolizumab (anti-PD-L1) treatment. Rearrangement joined TRBV6-1 to TRBJ2-3, with no D gene named confidently. The CDR3 reads as follows: CASSEYYISLRQYF. The sequenced DNA: TGTGCCAGCAGTGAATACTATATTAGTCTAAGGCAGTATTTT.